The present T cell receptor (beta chain) was sequenced within a study of blood T cell repertoires in COVID-19. Whole-study context: COVID-19 samples, acute and convalescent, were from the United States, Italy and Spain. T cells, B-cell-depleted T cells, or PBMCs supplied cDNA or gDNA.

There are 13 residues in the CDR3. The germline gives CDR1 SGDLS, CDR2 YYNGEE. V lost 4 bases to trimming and J lost 4 bases, with 11 bases between them. In the original analysis: Amplifying reference gene primers gave estimates of nucleated cell counts. Assay used: immunoSEQ multiplex PCR; TCRdb lists only in-frame clones, some missing. The DNA gave D and trimming, while V, J and clone size come from that table. This sample carries tens of thousands of clones, just over 85% of them seen once, and the ten largest clones take over 4%. Material for sequencing was peripheral blood. The chain recombines TRBV9 with TRBJ1-1; unclear D gene. The TCR comes from a man aged 45-60 years with acute or convalescent COVID-19. The CDR3 loop is CASSPVLGTEAFF. The DNA for the CDR3 is TGTGCCAGCAGCCCCGTTCTAGGCACTGAAGCTTTCTTT.